The 27 T cell receptor beta chains listed next were all sequenced from one sample in a study of vaccination effects on CD4 cells after COVID-19 (dated by TCRdb to 2021 to 2024). Receptor libraries were prepared by the immunoSEQ multiplex PCR assay. The clones in this table, taken by TCRdb from immuneACCESS, are in-frame only. Not every clone is retained; where verified, under half of the shortfall comes from an unresolved V gene, and the cause of the rest is unknown. The sample table lists 55,000 or so clones, under 75% of them with a count of one. Approximately 20% of the sample lies in the top ten. In the ViraFEST assay, PBMC were stimulated with viral peptide pools, and antigen-specific CD4+ T cell clonotypes were then identified by expansion using TCR sequencing. After 10 days of culture, CD4+ T cells were isolated with the EasySep CD4+ T cell isolation kit. Healthy vaccine recipients had no prior SARS-CoV-2 infection, confirmed by negative nucleocapsid antibodies before and after vaccination.

Their antigen targets remain unknown. The sample in question was CD4+ T cells from PBMCs cultured with SARS-CoV-2 spike peptides, obtained before COVID-19 vaccination. The cell subset or site label, as the study defines it: SARS-CoV-2 spike overlapping peptide pool stimulation. All receptors come from a human donor who received a COVID-19 vaccine.

This clone has only a few counts. This chain links TRBV10-3 with TRBJ2-5; D is perhaps TRBD2 (5 bases). Trimming took 0 bases from V and 4 from J, leaving 6 bases between them. Germline CDR1 reads ENHRY; CDR2 reads SYGVKD. The CDR3 runs 13 residues. This CDR3 is CAISESGVETQYF. The CDR3 coding sequence is TGTGCCATCAGTGAGTCGGGAGTAGAGACCCAGTACTTC.

V and J are TRBV10-3 and TRBJ1-2; D remains ambiguous. The CDR3 spans 13 residues. With 0 bases removed from V and 7 bases from J, the gap between germline ends came to 9 bases. Germline CDR1 reads ENHRY; CDR2 reads SYGVKD. In DNA, the CDR3 is TGTGCCATCAGTGAGTCCGAGGTAGTTGGCTACACCTTC. Its translation: CAISESEVVGYTF.

The V gene is TRBV27, the J gene TRBJ2-7, with TRBD1 matching over 7 bases. The CDR3 totals 16 residues. Germline assignment: CDR1 MNHEY and CDR2 SMNVEV (reference sequence). The J segment lost 3 bases and the V segment lost 6 bases, leaving 14 bases of the junction unmatched. In DNA, the CDR3 is TGTGCCAGCAGCACTATCCTGCGGGCAGGGGGCTACGAGCAGTACTTC. This sequence encodes CASSTILRAGGYEQYF.

The V and J genes are TRBV5-1 and TRBJ2-5; D possibly corresponds to TRBD2 (6 bases). The CDR3 consists of 13 residues. Germline lookup yields CDR1 SGHRS and CDR2 YFSETQ. The V end lost 0 bases, the J end lost 5 bases, and 8 bases lay between the germline ends. The CDR3 DNA reads TGCGCCAGCAGCTTGGGTGGGAGGGAGACCCAGTACTTC. Translating it yields CASSLGGRETQYF.

This clone was recorded only once. The rearrangement joins TRBV19 to TRBJ2-7; D is ambiguous. V gave up 3 bases and J gave up 2 bases, with 11 bases separating them. Germline CDR1 is LNHDA and CDR2 is SQIVND (reference sequence). This CDR3 contains 14 residues. The CDR3 protein is CASSIQSGPYEQYF. In DNA form, the CDR3 reads TGTGCCAGTAGTATTCAGTCCGGGCCCTACGAGCAGTACTTC. The full variable domain, completed using reference TRBV19 and TRBJ2-7, is DGGITQSPKYLFRKEGQNVTLSCEQNLNHDAMYWYRQDPGQGLRLIYYSQIVNDFQKGDIAEGYSVSREKKESFPLTVTSAQKNPTAFYLCASSIQSGPYEQYFGPGTRLTVT.

V gene TRBV5-6 combines with J gene TRBJ1-4; D might be TRBD1 (5 bases). Germline CDR1 reads SGHDT; CDR2 reads YYEEEE. Deletions cut 0 bases from V and 7 bases from J, with 13 bases between. This CDR3 region has 15 residues. The CDR3 is CASSLVGQGPEKLFF. In nucleotides, the CDR3 is TGTGCCAGCAGCTTGGTGGGCCAGGGACCTGAAAAACTGTTTTTT.

The chain carries TRBV28 and TRBJ1-2; maybe TRBD1 (5 bases). This CDR3 spans 13 amino acids. Trimming took off 6 bases at V and 4 bases at J, with 12 bases between the two ends. The V gene's germline CDR1 is MDHEN and CDR2 SYDVKM. CDR3 protein: CASRRDGSYGYTF. DNA of the CDR3: TGTGCCAGCAGACGGGACGGATCCTATGGCTACACCTTC.

The genes are TRBV24-1 and TRBJ2-7; D not resolved. The CDR3 loop spans 12 amino acids. V was clipped by 9 bases and J by 6 bases, with 14 bases between them. Germline V CDR1 and CDR2: KGHDR, SFDVKD. The CDR3 is CATEAGAGEQYF. For the CDR3, the DNA is TGTGCCACCGAGGCAGGAGCCGGCGAGCAGTACTTC.

The rearrangement uses TRBV3-1 (or the pseudogene TRBV3-2) and TRBJ1-3; D is ambiguous. Per germline, CDR1 LGHDT and CDR2 YNNKEL (reference sequence). The V and J ends lost 1 base and 4 bases respectively, with 2 bases between them. The CDR3 contains 12 residues. In DNA form, the CDR3 reads TGTGCCAGCAGCCAAGTAGGAAACACCATATATTTT. Protein sequence: CASSQVGNTIYF.

This chain links TRBV5-1 with TRBJ2-7; D unclear. Trimming took 3 bases from V and 4 from J, leaving 8 bases between them. CDR3 length: 12 amino acids. In germline, CDR1 is SGHRS, CDR2 YFSETQ. CDR3 protein: CASSSLGYEQYF. CDR3 nucleotide sequence: TGCGCCAGCAGCTCGTTGGGGTACGAGCAGTACTTC.

The chain uses TRBV4-1 and TRBJ2-5; 9 positions match TRBD1. The CDR3 is made up of 16 amino acids. The germline V gene encodes CDR1 MGHRA and CDR2 YSYEKL. Unmatched junction bases numbered 8, after V lost 4 bases and J lost 2 bases. CDR3 amino acids: CASSRAGTGRQETQYF. DNA for the CDR3: TGCGCCAGCAGCCGAGCCGGGACAGGGAGGCAAGAGACCCAGTACTTC.

The rearrangement uses TRBV6-2 or TRBV6-3 and TRBJ1-1, with TRBD1 as a possible D gene (5 bases). The CDR3 is made up of 14 amino acids. CDR1 and CDR2 (germline): MNHEY, SVGEGT. Trimming stripped 8 bases from V and 5 bases from J, with 18 bases between. CDR3 in amino acids: CASRLGGRRTEAFF. In nucleotides, the CDR3 is TGTGCCAGCCGCCTCGGGGGAAGACGGACTGAAGCTTTCTTT.

This chain links TRBV27 with TRBJ2-2; D possibly corresponds to TRBD2 (6 bases). Trimming shortened V by 7 bases and J by 6 bases, and 21 bases separated the two germline ends. CDR1 and CDR2 (germline): MNHEY, SMNVEV (reference sequence). CDR3 size: 16 residues. CDR3 residues: CASTPWTTISPGELFF. DNA of the CDR3: TGTGCCAGCACTCCATGGACTACCATAAGCCCCGGGGAGCTGTTTTTT.

The chain couples TRBV23-1 to TRBJ2-2; D assignment may be TRBD1 or TRBD2 (5 bases each). TRBV23-1 is sorted into the ORF group, with uncertain function. CDR3 size: 16 residues. V gave up 0 bases and J gave up 4 bases, with 12 bases separating them. CDR3 residues: CASSQSGPSGTGELFF. The DNA for the CDR3 is TGCGCCAGCAGTCAATCGGGACCCTCGGGCACCGGGGAGCTGTTTTTT.

The rearrangement uses TRBV5-6 and TRBJ2-2, with 8 bases matching TRBD1. The CDR3 totals 16 residues. CDR1 is SGHDT, CDR2 YYEEEE, per germline. Trimming cost V 4 bases and J 6 bases; bases outside gene matches: 11. This CDR3 is CASSQLQGAMAGELFF. In DNA form, the CDR3 reads TGTGCCAGCAGCCAACTCCAGGGGGCTATGGCCGGGGAGCTGTTTTTT.

The chain is built from TRBV11-3 and TRBJ2-7; D is undetermined. The length of the CDR3 is 13 residues. V was cut by 0 bases and J by 7 bases, with 10 bases left in between. Germline V lookup: CDR1 SGHNT, CDR2 YENEEA. The CDR3 spells CASSLDPRYEQYF. CDR3 nucleotides: TGTGCCAGCAGCTTAGATCCCAGGTATGAGCAGTACTTC.

This chain connects TRBV28 to TRBJ1-4; D gene ambiguous. The CDR3 runs 15 residues. Germline V gives CDR1 MDHEN, CDR2 SYDVKM. With 5 bases removed from V and 2 bases from J, the gap between germline ends came to 12 bases. For the CDR3, the DNA is TGTGCCAGCAGTGCAGCCGGGGTCACTAATGAAAAACTGTTTTTT. Its translation is CASSAAGVTNEKLFF.

The chain couples TRBV12-3 or TRBV12-4 to TRBJ2-5; D call uncertain. The V and J ends lost 2 bases and 5 bases respectively, with 9 bases between them. The CDR3 runs to 13 residues. CDR3 in DNA: TGTGCCAGCAGTTTATGGGTAGGGGAGACCCAGTACTTC. Its protein product is CASSLWVGETQYF.

The chain uses TRBV28 and TRBJ1-2; D is possibly TRBD1 (6 bases). V was clipped by 4 bases and J by 0 bases, with 15 bases between them. Germline assignment: CDR1 MDHEN and CDR2 SYDVKM. This CDR3 is built from 16 residues. The CDR3 region is CASSWGAGISNYGYTF. For the CDR3, the DNA is TGTGCCAGCAGTTGGGGGGCGGGGATTTCTAACTATGGCTACACCTTC.

The genes are TRBV5-1 and TRBJ2-7, with 8 nucleotides matching TRBD1. CDR3 size: 15 residues. Trimming took 0 bases from V and 7 from J; bases not matched to a gene: 9. From germline, CDR1 is SGHRS and CDR2 YFSETQ. DNA for the CDR3: TGCGCCAGCAGCTTGGGGGGACAGGAATCGCGGGAGCAGTACTTC. Amino acid sequence: CASSLGGQESREQYF.

The J gene is TRBJ2-7, the V gene TRBV4-3; TRBD2 aligns across 8 bases. In germline, CDR1 is LGHNA, CDR2 YSLEER. Trimming cost V 0 bases and J 5 bases; bases outside gene matches: 6. The CDR3 contains 15 residues. CDR3 loop: CASSQDFRGGNEQYF. CDR3 in DNA: TGCGCCAGCAGCCAAGATTTCCGGGGGGGGAACGAGCAGTACTTC.

This clone was observed a handful of times. The J gene is TRBJ1-5, the V gene TRBV19; possibly TRBD1 for D (5 bases). This CDR3 is built from 15 residues. The germline V gene has CDR1 LNHDA and CDR2 SQIVND (reference sequence). Deletions cut 3 bases from V and 3 bases from J, with 12 bases between. The DNA of the CDR3 is TGTGCCAGTAGTATGTTCGGGGCTTCCAATCAGCCCCAGCATTTT. It specifies CASSMFGASNQPQHF.

The chain recombines TRBV18 with TRBJ2-7; 10 bases map to TRBD2. Germline V gives CDR1 KGHSH, CDR2 LQKENI. The CDR3 has 15 amino acids. After removal of 3 bases from V and 4 bases from J, the junction contained 6 bases not matched to a gene. CDR3 nucleotide sequence: TGTGCCAGCTCACCGGGGGCTAGCGGGAGATACGAGCAGTACTTC. This gives the protein CASSPGASGRYEQYF.

The chain uses TRBV5-6 and TRBJ2-2; the D is unclear. Germline CDR1 is SGHDT and CDR2 is YYEEEE. V was trimmed by 1 base and J by 7 bases, leaving 8 bases between them. This CDR3 spans 13 amino acids. The CDR3 protein is CASSLLTGGELFF. CDR3 nucleotide sequence: TGTGCCAGCAGCTTGTTGACGGGCGGGGAGCTGTTTTTT.

This chain joins TRBV27 and TRBJ2-3; 12 bases map to TRBD2. The CDR3 length is 15 residues. Germline assignment: CDR1 MNHEY and CDR2 SMNVEV (reference sequence). V shed 4 bases and J 7 bases; nucleotides not matched to a gene: 6. This CDR3 reads CASSYLAGGVNTQYF. In DNA, the CDR3 is TGTGCCAGCAGTTACCTAGCGGGAGGGGTGAATACGCAGTATTTT.

This clone has only a few counts. The V call is TRBV5-8, the J call TRBJ2-7; perhaps TRBD1 as D (5 bases). Germline-derived CDR1 and CDR2 are SGHTS and YDEGEE. The CDR3 has 15 amino acids. Trimming removed 2 bases at V and 2 bases at J, with 14 bases between. This CDR3 reads CASSLHRIQAYEQYF. Written as DNA, the CDR3 is TGTGCCAGCAGCTTACACCGGATACAGGCCTACGAGCAGTACTTC.

CDR3 sequence reads: CASSQGDRGNYGYTF. CDR3 nucleotide sequence: TGCGCCAGCAGCCAAGGGGACAGGGGAAACTATGGCTACACCTTC. J is TRBJ1-2 and V is TRBV4-1, with 10 bases matching TRBD1. V trimming: 1 base; J trimming: 2 bases; junction bases outside the gene matches: 1. The CDR3 loop spans 15 amino acids. Germline CDR1 is MGHRA and CDR2 is YSYEKL.